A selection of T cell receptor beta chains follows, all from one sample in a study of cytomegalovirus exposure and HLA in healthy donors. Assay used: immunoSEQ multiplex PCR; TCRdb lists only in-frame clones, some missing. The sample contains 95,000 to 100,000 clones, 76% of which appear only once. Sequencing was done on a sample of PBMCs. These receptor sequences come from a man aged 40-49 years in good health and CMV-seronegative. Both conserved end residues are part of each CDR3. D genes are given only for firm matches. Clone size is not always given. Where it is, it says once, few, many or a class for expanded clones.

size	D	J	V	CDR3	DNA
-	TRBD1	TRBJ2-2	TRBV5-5	CASSLGPDRVSGELFF	TGTGCCAGCAGCTTGGGACCCGACAGGGTGTCCGGGGAGCTGTTTTTT
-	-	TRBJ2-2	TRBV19	CASIRTGVNTGELFF	TGTGCCAGTATTCGGACGGGGGTGAACACCGGGGAGCTGTTTTTT
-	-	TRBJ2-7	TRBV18	CASSPPSGTYEQYF	TGTGCCAGCTCACCACCTAGCGGCACATACGAGCAGTACTTC
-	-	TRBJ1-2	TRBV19	CASSIMATGYGYTF	TGTGCCAGTAGTATAATGGCGACTGGATATGGCTACACCTTC
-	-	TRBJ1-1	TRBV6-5	CASSYSVAREAFF	TGTGCCAGCAGTTACTCGGTGGCCCGAGAAGCTTTCTTT
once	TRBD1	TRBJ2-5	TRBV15	CATSRGQGAGETQYF	TGTGCCACCAGCAGAGGACAGGGGGCGGGCGAGACCCAGTACTTC
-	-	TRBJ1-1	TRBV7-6	CASSPGDRPGTEAFF	TGTGCCAGCAGCCCGGGCGACCGGCCGGGGACTGAAGCTTTCTTT
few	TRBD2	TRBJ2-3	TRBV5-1	CASSRGLAGGNTDTQYF	TGCGCCAGCAGCCGGGGACTAGCGGGGGGCAACACAGATACGCAGTATTTT
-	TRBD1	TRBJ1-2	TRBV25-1	CASSEEGAGGNYGYTF	TGTGCCAGCAGTGAAGAGGGGGCAGGGGGGAACTATGGCTACACCTTC
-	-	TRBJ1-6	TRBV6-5	CASSYDPLGGSSPLHF	TGTGCCAGCAGTTACGATCCGTTAGGGGGAAGTTCACCCCTCCACTTT
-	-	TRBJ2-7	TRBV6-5	CASRSSVDEQYF	TGTGCCAGCCGATCTAGCGTCGACGAGCAGTACTTC
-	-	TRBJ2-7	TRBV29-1	CSVTEGAGRYEQYF	TGCAGCGTCACCGAGGGGGCAGGGAGGTACGAGCAGTACTTC
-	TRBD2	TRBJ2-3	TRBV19	CASTVAGGPADTQYF	TGTGCCAGTACGGTAGCGGGGGGGCCCGCAGATACGCAGTATTTT
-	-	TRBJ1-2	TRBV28	CASSSPGLLNYGYTF	TGTGCCAGCAGTTCCCCGGGACTCTTAAACTATGGCTACACCTTC
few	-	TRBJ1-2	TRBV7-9	CASSLAEQGSNYGYTF	TGTGCCAGCAGCTTAGCTGAACAGGGTTCCAACTATGGCTACACCTTC
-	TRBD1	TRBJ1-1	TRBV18	CASSGTGVPWTEAFF	TGTGCCAGCTCAGGGACAGGGGTCCCATGGACTGAAGCTTTCTTT
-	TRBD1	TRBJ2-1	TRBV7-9	CASSNRDRDLF	TGTGCCAGCAGCAACCGGGACAGGGACCTCTTC
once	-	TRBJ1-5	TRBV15	CATSRPPLYQPQHF	TGTGCCACCAGCAGACCCCCCCTGTATCAGCCCCAGCATTTT
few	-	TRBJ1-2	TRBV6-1	CASKLGENYGYTF	TGTGCCAGCAAACTCGGGGAGAACTATGGCTACACCTTC
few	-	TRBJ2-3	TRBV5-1	CASSTSDLAISHPDTQYF	TGCGCCAGCAGCACGTCGGATCTCGCGATTAGCCACCCAGATACGCAGTATTTT
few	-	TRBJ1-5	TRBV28	CASSLSRGEQPQHF	TGTGCCAGCAGTTTGAGCCGGGGAGAGCAGCCCCAGCATTTT
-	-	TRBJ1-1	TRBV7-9	CASSFLSGGPEAFF	TGTGCCAGCAGCTTCCTATCTGGGGGCCCTGAAGCTTTCTTT
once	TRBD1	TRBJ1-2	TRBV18	CASSPGQGDGYTF	TGTGCCAGCTCACCGGGACAGGGGGATGGCTACACCTTC
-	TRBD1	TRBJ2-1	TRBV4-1	CASSLDRGYEQFF	TGCGCCAGCAGCCTTGACAGGGGCTATGAGCAGTTCTTC
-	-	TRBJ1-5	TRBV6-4	CASSGQASNQPQHF	TGTGCCAGCAGTGGACAGGCTTCGAATCAGCCCCAGCATTTT
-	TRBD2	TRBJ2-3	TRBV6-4	CASSDLAGGLAQYF	TGTGCCAGCAGTGACCTAGCGGGGGGGCTGGCGCAGTATTTT
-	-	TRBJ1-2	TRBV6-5	CASSHQVYGYTF	TGTGCCAGCAGCCACCAGGTATATGGCTACACCTTC
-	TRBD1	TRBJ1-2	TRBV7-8	CASSLTGGNYGYTF	TGTGCCAGCAGCTTGACAGGGGGCAACTATGGCTACACCTTC
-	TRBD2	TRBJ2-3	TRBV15	CATSKRGTSTDTQYF	TGTGCCACCAGCAAGCGGGGGACTAGCACAGATACGCAGTATTTT
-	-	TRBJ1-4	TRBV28	CASSAYQDEKLFF	TGTGCCAGCAGCGCATACCAGGATGAAAAACTGTTTTTT
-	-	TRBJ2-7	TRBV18	CASSPPLREQYF	TGTGCCAGCTCACCACCCCTACGGGAGCAGTACTTC
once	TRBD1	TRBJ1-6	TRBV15	CATSREPGQNSPLHF	TGTGCCACCAGCAGGGAACCGGGACAGAATTCACCCCTCCACTTT
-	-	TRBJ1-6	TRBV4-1	CASSPGGVVEPLHF	TGCGCCAGCAGCCCGGGAGGGGTAGTGGAGCCCCTCCACTTT
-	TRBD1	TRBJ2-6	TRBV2	CASSNRGAGANVLTF	TGTGCCAGCAGCAACAGGGGAGCTGGGGCCAACGTCCTGACTTTC
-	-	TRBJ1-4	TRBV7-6	CASSAFGGTNEKLFF	TGTGCCAGCAGCGCTTTTGGGGGGACTAATGAAAAACTGTTTTTT
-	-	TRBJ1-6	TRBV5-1	CASSLKEIYNSPLHF	TGCGCCAGCAGCTTGAAGGAGATATATAATTCACCCCTCCACTTT
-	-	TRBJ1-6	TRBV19	CASSTLRQFLISPLHF	TGTGCCAGTAGTACCTTACGACAGTTCCTTATTTCACCCCTCCACTTT
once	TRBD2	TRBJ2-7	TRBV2	CASRPRGVVDEQYF	TGTGCCAGCAGGCCCCGGGGGGTAGTTGACGAGCAGTACTTC
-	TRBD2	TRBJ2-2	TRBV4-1	CASSPIGQRGGTGELFF	TGCGCCAGCAGCCCAATCGGGCAGCGGGGTGGCACCGGGGAGCTGTTTTTT
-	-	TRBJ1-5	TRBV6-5	CASSTFGQPQHF	TGTGCCAGCAGTACATTTGGTCAGCCCCAGCATTTT
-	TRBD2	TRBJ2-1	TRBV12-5	CASGLVQAGDYNEQFF	TGTGCTAGTGGTTTGGTACAGGCGGGGGACTACAATGAGCAGTTCTTC
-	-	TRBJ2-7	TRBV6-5	CASSYSPGRFSYEQYF	TGTGCCAGCAGTTACTCTCCGGGGAGATTCTCCTACGAGCAGTACTTC
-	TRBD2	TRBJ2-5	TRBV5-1	CASSLLAGGGETQYF	TGCGCCAGCAGCCTGCTAGCGGGGGGGGGAGAGACCCAGTACTTC
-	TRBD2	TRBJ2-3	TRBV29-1	CSVVPGGANTDTQYF	TGCAGCGTTGTTCCCGGGGGGGCTAACACAGATACGCAGTATTTT
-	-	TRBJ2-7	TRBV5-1	CASSLTGNAAEQYF	TGCGCCAGCAGCTTGACGGGGAATGCGGCCGAGCAGTACTTC
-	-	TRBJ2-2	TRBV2	CASSEWGHTGELFF	TGTGCCAGCAGTGAGTGGGGGCACACCGGGGAGCTGTTTTTT